This T cell receptor (beta chain) was profiled in a study of post-analysis software for immune sequencing data. The wider study: The patients showed relapsing-remitting, secondary progressive and progressive-relapsing multiple sclerosis courses.

Turning to this clonotype: The antigen is undetermined.

Unique molecular identifiers tagged the TCR beta cDNA libraries. Via MiXCR, TCRdb re-called the PCR reads, giving one row per CDR3 protein. The sample has around 400,000 distinct CDR3 sequences, 39% seen once. Study-wide findings and caveats: Samples from a shared batch, those prepared together, strongly co-clustered by F measure. Comparison of patients with controls showed a handful of TRBV segments more frequent in patients, TRBV5-6, TRBV5-1 and TRBV20-1 among them. Relative to controls, patients with multiple sclerosis showed significantly lower normalized Chao1 diversity.

Germline CDR1 SGHRS, CDR2 YFSETQ. The length of the CDR3 is 16 residues. V lost 4 bases and J lost 0; bases outside the gene matches: 6. Sequenced: blood. V gene TRBV5-1 combines with J gene TRBJ2-5; 10 positions agree with TRBD2. This TCR was sampled from a girl aged 2 to 10 with multiple sclerosis. CDR3 protein: CASSPASGGYQETQYF. The CDR3 DNA follows: TGCGCCAGCAGCCCTGCTAGCGGGGGCTACCAAGAGACCCAGTACTTC.